Listed here are 31 T cell receptor beta chains from one sample, sequenced in a study of CD8 T cells in ankylosing spondylitis. General study results and limits: There was a TCR beta motif, made of fewer than 10 highly homologous variants, that appeared characteristic of ankylosing spondylitis blood.

No antigen has been identified for these receptors. MiXCR was run by TCRdb on the 5' RACE reads, yielding one entry per CDR3 protein. The sample consists of about 750,000 distinct CDR3 sequences, 15% to 20% of them appearing once. Source material: blood, either unsorted or a sorted T cell fraction (not recorded which). Receptor source: a male donor with ankylosing spondylitis.

The chain has TRBV4-2 and TRBJ2-2; 7 bases align to TRBD2. V shed 0 bases and J 6 bases; nucleotides not matched to a gene: 1. This CDR3 spans 14 amino acids. Germline V gene data show CDR1 as LGHNA and CDR2 as YNFKEQ. CDR3 protein: CASSQELAPGELFF. In DNA form, the CDR3 reads TGTGCCAGCAGCCAAGAACTAGCGCCCGGGGAGCTGTTTTTT.

This clonotype came up a few times. The genes are TRBV21-1 and TRBJ2-3; TRBD1, the D gene given by the table, was not confirmed from the DNA. TRBV21-1 is reported as a pseudogene. This CDR3 has 15 residues. CDR3 residues: CASRPDSESTDTQYF. As DNA, the CDR3 is TGTGCCAGCAGGCCGGACAGCGAAAGCACAGATACGCAGTATTTT.

In this sample, this clonotype turned up a few times. The chain combines TRBV15 with TRBJ1-1; D ambiguous. Germline V gene data show CDR1 as LNHNV and CDR2 as YYDKDF (reference sequence). Trimming took off 1 base at V and 4 bases at J, with 13 bases between the two ends. The CDR3 runs to 15 residues. CDR3 DNA sequence: TGTGCCACCAGCAGAGGTGTAGGGCCGGGCACTGAAGCTTTCTTT. Translating gives CATSRGVGPGTEAFF.

This clonotype has more than one count but fewer than ten. The gene calls are TRBV5-1 and TRBJ2-2, with D possibly being TRBD1 (6 bases). The CDR3 spans 14 residues. With 4 bases removed from V and 7 bases from J, the gap between germline ends came to 14 bases. Germline values: CDR1 SGHRS, CDR2 YFSETQ. CDR3 nucleotide sequence: TGCGCCAGCAGCCCCAGGGGAATCGACGGGGAGCTGTTTTTT. It is translated as CASSPRGIDGELFF.

The J gene is TRBJ2-7, the V gene TRBV12-3 or TRBV12-4; 7 bases agree with TRBD2. There are 15 residues in the CDR3. Germline trimming cut 4 bases from V and 0 bases from J; bases unmatched to any gene: 6. The CDR3 loop is CASSSPSSGSYEQYF. The CDR3 DNA reads as TGTGCCAGCAGTTCCCCCTCTAGCGGCTCCTACGAGCAGTACTTC.

This chain links TRBV6-1 with TRBJ1-1, with 7 positions matching TRBD1. CDR3 length: 14 residues. CDR1 is MNHNS and CDR2 is SASEGT in the germline V gene. V lost 6 bases, J lost 1 base, and 5 bases stayed unmatched. CDR3 bases: TGTGCCAGCAGAACGACAGGGTCGAACACTGAAGCTTTCTTT. Protein sequence: CASRTTGSNTEAFF.

This chain links TRBV14 with TRBJ1-6; D uncertain. Per germline, CDR1 SGHDN and CDR2 FVKESK. V lost 8 bases and J lost 10, with 21 bases in between. This CDR3 is built from 15 residues. The CDR3 is CASVEASSGKSPLHF. DNA of the CDR3: TGTGCCAGCGTCGAAGCGAGCAGCGGGAAGTCACCCCTCCACTTT.

This clonotype appeared a few times. The chain recombines TRBV28 with TRBJ2-4; 11 nucleotides align to TRBD1. Trimming cost V 6 bases and J 1 base; bases outside gene matches: 5. The CDR3 consists of 16 residues. Per germline, CDR1 MDHEN and CDR2 SYDVKM. The CDR3 region is CASRRTGGLAKNIQYF. Written as DNA, the CDR3 is TGTGCCAGCAGGCGGACAGGGGGCCTGGCCAAAAACATTCAGTACTTC. The whole variable domain, filled in from reference TRBV28 and TRBJ2-4, reads DVKVTQSSRYLVKRTGEKVFLECVQDMDHENMFWYRQDPGLGLRLIYFSYDVKMKEKGDIPEGYSVSREKKERFSLILESASTNQTSMYLCASRRTGGLAKNIQYFGAGTRLSVL.

The rearrangement joins TRBV12-3 or TRBV12-4 to TRBJ2-1; 12 nucleotides align to TRBD2. CDR3 length equals 19 residues. V lost 5 bases and J lost 4; bases outside the gene matches: 15. The chain's CDR3 is CASSDTVLAGGAIYNEQFF. CDR3 sequence (DNA): TGTGCCAGCAGTGATACGGTCCTAGCGGGAGGGGCGATTTACAATGAGCAGTTCTTC.

The rearrangement joins TRBV20-1 to TRBJ2-1; D may be TRBD1 or TRBD2 (5 bases each). This CDR3 is built from 15 residues. Trimming shortened V by 6 bases and J by 0 bases, and 15 bases separated the two germline ends. Germline V gene lookup returns CDR1 DFQATT and CDR2 SNEGSKA (reference sequence). The chain's CDR3 is CSAPRGLSSYNEQFF. In DNA form, the CDR3 reads TGCAGTGCCCCGAGGGGCCTAAGCTCCTACAATGAGCAGTTCTTC.

This rearrangement joins TRBV6-1 to TRBJ1-5; TRBD1 is a possible D gene (5 bases). Germline CDR1 and CDR2: MNHNS and SASEGT. This CDR3 has 16 amino acids. V lost 6 bases to trimming and J lost 0 bases, with 15 bases between them. This chain's CDR3 is CASRPRGSYSNQPQHF. DNA for the CDR3: TGTGCCAGCAGGCCACGGGGGTCCTATAGCAATCAGCCCCAGCATTTT.

The chain uses TRBV3-1 and TRBJ1-3; D uncertain. CDR3 length equals 12 residues. Per germline, CDR1 LGHDT and CDR2 YNNKEL (reference sequence). Deletions cut 3 bases from V and 6 bases from J, with 6 bases between. CDR3 amino acids: CASSHGSNTIYF. The CDR3 DNA is TGTGCCAGCAGCCACGGATCAAACACCATATATTTT.

This sequence joins TRBV2 and TRBJ2-2; TRBD1 matches at 7 bases. The CDR3 is 15 residues long. The J segment lost 6 bases and the V segment lost 4 bases, leaving 8 bases of the junction unmatched. The germline V gene encodes CDR1 SNHLY and CDR2 FYNNEI. CDR3 region: CASSAYHTGAGELFF. CDR3 sequence (DNA): TGTGCCAGCAGTGCTTACCACACAGGGGCCGGGGAGCTGTTTTTT.

There are a few counts of this clonotype. V gene TRBV7-8 combines with J gene TRBJ2-1; either TRBD1 or TRBD2 may supply D (5 bases each). Germline loops: CDR1 SGHVS, CDR2 FQNEAQ. V was shortened by 5 bases and J by 8 bases, with 19 bases between the two germline ends. This CDR3 comprises 15 residues. The CDR3 loop is CASSTDRGGRYEQFF. The CDR3 nucleotides are TGTGCCAGCAGCACCGACAGAGGAGGTCGGTATGAGCAGTTCTTC.

Only a few counts were recorded for this clonotype. The chain joins TRBV7-9 to TRBJ2-3; the match to TRBD1 covers 7 bases. Germline assignment: CDR1 SEHNR and CDR2 FQNEAQ (reference sequence). This CDR3 is 16 amino acids long. The V segment lost 4 bases and the J segment 6 bases; nucleotides outside the gene matches: 13. This chain's CDR3 is CASSSRRDRRSDTQYF. CDR3 in DNA: TGTGCCAGCAGCTCCCGTAGGGACAGAAGGTCGGATACGCAGTATTTT.

The chain employs TRBV5-1 and TRBJ2-7; the D gene is possibly TRBD1 (6 bases). CDR1 and CDR2 from the germline V gene are SGHRS and YFSETQ. This CDR3 contains 14 residues. V dropped 2 bases and J dropped 5 bases, with 14 bases sitting between them. The CDR3 reads CASSFLAGANEQYF. DNA of the CDR3: TGCGCCAGCAGCTTCTTGGCAGGGGCCAACGAGCAGTACTTC.

The chain couples TRBV7-8 to TRBJ2-7; D is undetermined. The germline gives CDR1 SGHVS, CDR2 FQNEAQ. This CDR3 has 15 residues. V lost 5 bases, J lost 2 bases, and 16 bases lay in between. Here the CDR3 DNA reads TGTGCCAGCAGCAGTTCCGCCGTTTGGACCTACGAGCAGTACTTC. Its translation: CASSSSAVWTYEQYF.

There are a few counts of this clonotype. The rearrangement joins TRBV29-1 to TRBJ2-7; D might be TRBD1 or TRBD2, each matching 5 bases. The germline V gene encodes CDR1 SQVTM and CDR2 ANQGSEA. V was cut by 6 bases and J by 0 bases, with 9 bases left in between. This CDR3 is built from 12 residues. CDR3 sequence reads: CSVGTDSYEQYF. The CDR3 DNA is TGCAGCGTCGGGACGGACTCCTACGAGCAGTACTTC.

The rearrangement links TRBV20-1 to TRBJ2-5; perhaps TRBD2 as D (6 bases). The CDR3 extends over 13 amino acids. In germline, CDR1 is DFQATT, CDR2 SNEGSKA (reference sequence). The germline V and J ends were trimmed by 3 bases and 5 bases, with 13 bases remaining between them. The CDR3 spells CSARPGTSETQYF. The CDR3 nucleotides are TGCAGTGCTAGGCCCGGGACTTCGGAGACCCAGTACTTC.

V usage is TRBV20-1 and J usage is TRBJ2-7; 8 bases match TRBD1. Germline V gives CDR1 DFQATT, CDR2 SNEGSKA (reference sequence). The CDR3 sequence is 14 residues long. The V gene end was trimmed by 2 bases and the J gene end by 4 bases; junction bases not matched to a gene: 7. The CDR3 bases are TGCAGTGCTAGACGCTCAGGGGGCGGGTACGAGCAGTACTTC. Its translation: CSARRSGGGYEQYF.

Only a few counts were recorded for this clonotype. This rearrangement joins TRBV5-6 to TRBJ2-7; D is undetermined. Germline loops: CDR1 SGHDT, CDR2 YYEEEE. V was shortened by 1 base and J by 2 bases, with 10 bases between the two germline ends. The CDR3 extends over 14 amino acids. The chain's CDR3 is CASSLRVLAYEQYF. Here the CDR3 DNA reads TGTGCCAGCAGCTTGAGGGTGCTGGCCTACGAGCAGTACTTC. The variable domain in full, completed from reference TRBV5-6 and TRBJ2-7, reads DAGVTQSPTHLIKTRGQQVTLRCSPKSGHDTVSWYQQALGQGPQFIFQYYEEEERQRGNFPDRFSGHQFPNYSSELNVNALLLGDSALYLCASSLRVLAYEQYFGPGTRLTVT.

The V gene is TRBV3-1, the J gene TRBJ1-1, with D possibly being TRBD1 (5 bases). The CDR3 is 12 residues long. CDR1 LGHDT and CDR2 YNNKEL come from the germline V gene (reference sequence). Trimming stripped 2 bases from V and 9 bases from J, with 10 bases between. The CDR3 region is CASSQRTRKAFF. CDR3 sequence (DNA): TGTGCCAGCAGCCAAAGGACACGTAAAGCTTTCTTT.

This chain joins TRBV20-1 and TRBJ1-2, with a tentative D call TRBD1 (5 bases). This CDR3 region has 14 residues. The V gene lost 0 bases and the J gene lost 3 bases, with 11 bases spanning the gap. Looked up from germline, CDR1 is DFQATT and CDR2 is SNEGSKA (reference sequence). The CDR3 is CSARDQQGYYGYTF. CDR3 nucleotide sequence: TGCAGTGCTAGAGATCAGCAGGGTTACTATGGCTACACCTTC.

The chain has TRBV5-1 and TRBJ2-1; D unclear. The germline V and J ends were trimmed by 0 bases and 5 bases, with 9 bases remaining between them. CDR1 is SGHRS and CDR2 is YFSETQ in the germline V gene. This CDR3 is built from 14 residues. CDR3 DNA: TGCGCCAGCAGCTTGGTCTGGACCAACAATGAGCAGTTCTTC. This translates into CASSLVWTNNEQFF.

The J gene is TRBJ2-5, the V gene TRBV2, with 15 positions matching TRBD2. The ends lost 6 bases at V and 4 bases at J; junction bases unmatched: 0. In germline, CDR1 is SNHLY, CDR2 FYNNEI. This CDR3 has 14 amino acids. CDR3 amino acids: CASRGLAGGETQYF. In DNA form, the CDR3 reads TGTGCCAGCAGGGGACTAGCGGGAGGAGAGACCCAGTACTTC.

The table lists this clonotype with a few counts. The chain uses TRBV5-1 and TRBJ2-1, with TRBD1 identical over 7 bases. CDR1 is SGHRS, CDR2 YFSETQ, per germline. The CDR3 length is 16 residues. With V trimmed by 1 base and J by 2 bases, 6 bases remained unmatched. CDR3 sequence (DNA): TGCGCCAGCAGCTTGCATGGGCAGGGGGCCTACAATGAGCAGTTCTTC. It translates to CASSLHGQGAYNEQFF.

The genes are TRBV20-1 and TRBJ2-1, with 10 positions matching TRBD2. The CDR3 runs 14 residues. Losses at the gene ends were 6 bases for V and 10 bases for J; bases not matched to a gene: 12. CDR1 is DFQATT and CDR2 is SNEGSKA in the germline V gene (reference sequence). The CDR3, as DNA: TGCAGTGCAGGGCCAGCGGGGGGGCCGAAGGAGCAGTTCTTC. This sequence encodes CSAGPAGGPKEQFF.

The chain employs TRBV27 and TRBJ1-6, with 11 nucleotides matching TRBD1. The CDR3 has 17 residues. The trim removed 6 bases at V and 7 bases at J, leaving 11 bases unmatched. Germline V gene lookup returns CDR1 MNHEY and CDR2 SMNVEV (reference sequence). The CDR3 region has the DNA TGTGCCAGCAGGGGGCTAAGGACAGGGGGCTGGAATTCACCCCTCCACTTT. Its protein is CASRGLRTGGWNSPLHF.

To note about this clonotype: Germline is not matched at one junction end, which may reflect a read error. The CDR3 sequence is CAVSESSSTSGDEQFF. In DNA, the CDR3 is TGTGCCGTCAGTGAGTCGTCTTCCACTAGCGGCGATGAGCAGTTCTTC. V usage is TRBV10-3 and J usage is TRBJ2-1, with 8 nucleotides matching TRBD2. CDR1 is ENHRY and CDR2 is SYGVKD in the germline V gene. The CDR3 runs to 16 residues.

This clonotype was observed once. V gene TRBV14 combines with J gene TRBJ2-1, with D possibly TRBD2 on 6 matching bases. The CDR3 covers 13 residues. Germline CDR1 SGHDN, CDR2 FVKESK. V was clipped by 1 base and J by 10 bases, with 11 bases between them. The CDR3 loop reads CASSQVLRGEQFF. In DNA form, the CDR3 reads TGTGCCAGCAGCCAAGTATTGCGGGGAGAGCAGTTCTTC. Filled out from reference TRBV14 and TRBJ2-1, the complete variable domain reads EAGVTQFPSHSVIEKGQTVTLRCDPISGHDNLYWYRRVMGKEIKFLLHFVKESKQDESGMPNNRFLAERTGGTYSTLKVQPAELEDSGVYFCASSQVLRGEQFFGPGTRLTVL.

V usage is TRBV6-2 or TRBV6-3 and J usage is TRBJ2-7, with no clear D. V lost 7 bases, J lost 2 bases, and 9 bases lay in between. The germline V gene has CDR1 MNHEY and CDR2 SVGEGT. The CDR3 contains 12 residues. CDR3 coding DNA: TGTGCCAGCAAGTCCGCCGCCTACGAGCAGTACTTC. This codes for CASKSAAYEQYF.